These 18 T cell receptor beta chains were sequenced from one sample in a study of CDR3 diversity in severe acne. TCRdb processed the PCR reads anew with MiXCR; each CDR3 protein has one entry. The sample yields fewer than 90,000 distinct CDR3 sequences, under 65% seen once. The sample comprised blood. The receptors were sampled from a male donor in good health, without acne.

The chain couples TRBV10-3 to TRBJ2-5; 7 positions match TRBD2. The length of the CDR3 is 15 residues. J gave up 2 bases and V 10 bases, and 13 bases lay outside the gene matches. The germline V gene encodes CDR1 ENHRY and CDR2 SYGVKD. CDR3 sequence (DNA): TGTGCCACCGGGACTGGCGGGAGTAGGCAAGAGACCCAGTACTTC. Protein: CATGTGGSRQETQYF.

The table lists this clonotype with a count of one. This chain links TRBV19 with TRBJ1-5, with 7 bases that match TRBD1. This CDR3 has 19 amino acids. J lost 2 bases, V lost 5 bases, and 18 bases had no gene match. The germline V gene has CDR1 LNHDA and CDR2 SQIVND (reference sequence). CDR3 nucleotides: TGTGCCAGTAGTCTCAGGGGGGGATCGCTTAGACGCGGCAATCAGCCCCAGCATTTT. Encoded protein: CASSLRGGSLRRGNQPQHF.

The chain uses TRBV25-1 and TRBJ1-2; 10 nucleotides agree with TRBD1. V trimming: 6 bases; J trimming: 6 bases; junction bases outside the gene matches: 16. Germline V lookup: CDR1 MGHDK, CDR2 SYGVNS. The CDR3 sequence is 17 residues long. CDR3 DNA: TGTGCCAGCAGCCTCGGGGTGGGGGACAGGGGCATCAATGGCTACACCTTC. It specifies CASSLGVGDRGINGYTF.

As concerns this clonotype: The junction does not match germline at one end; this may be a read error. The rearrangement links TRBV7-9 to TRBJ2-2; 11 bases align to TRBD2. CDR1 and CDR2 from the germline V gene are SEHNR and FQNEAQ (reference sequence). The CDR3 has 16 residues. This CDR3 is CASAGLAEMNTGELFF. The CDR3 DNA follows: TGCGCCAGCGCGGGACTAGCGGAGATGAACACCGGGGAGCTGTTTTTT.

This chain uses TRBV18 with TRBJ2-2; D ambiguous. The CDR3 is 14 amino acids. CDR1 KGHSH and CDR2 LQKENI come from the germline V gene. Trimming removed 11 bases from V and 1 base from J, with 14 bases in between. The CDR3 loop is CAGPPSLNTGELFF. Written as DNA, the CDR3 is TGTGCCGGCCCACCGAGCCTGAACACCGGGGAGCTGTTTTTT.

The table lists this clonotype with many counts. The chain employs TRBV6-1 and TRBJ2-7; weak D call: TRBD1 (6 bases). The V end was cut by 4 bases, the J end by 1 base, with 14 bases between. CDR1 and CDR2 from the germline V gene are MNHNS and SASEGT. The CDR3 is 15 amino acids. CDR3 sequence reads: CASSGTDLYSYEQYF. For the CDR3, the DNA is TGTGCCAGCAGTGGGACAGACCTTTATTCCTACGAGCAGTACTTC.

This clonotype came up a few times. The DNA for the CDR3 is TGCAGCGTCCAACCCCGACAGGGACTAATGGAGACCCAGTACTTC. It encodes CSVQPRQGLMETQYF. V gene TRBV29-1 combines with J gene TRBJ2-5; the D call may be TRBD1 or TRBD2 (7 bases each). Per the germline V gene, CDR1 is SQVTM and CDR2 is ANQGSEA. The CDR3 is made up of 15 amino acids. V gave up 6 bases and J gave up 5 bases, with 22 bases separating them.

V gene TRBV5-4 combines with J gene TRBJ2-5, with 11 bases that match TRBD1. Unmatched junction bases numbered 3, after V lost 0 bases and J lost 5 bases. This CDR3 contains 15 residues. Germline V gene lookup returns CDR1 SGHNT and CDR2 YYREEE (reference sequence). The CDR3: CASSLGTGGWETQYF. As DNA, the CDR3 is TGTGCCAGCAGCTTGGGGACAGGGGGCTGGGAGACCCAGTACTTC.

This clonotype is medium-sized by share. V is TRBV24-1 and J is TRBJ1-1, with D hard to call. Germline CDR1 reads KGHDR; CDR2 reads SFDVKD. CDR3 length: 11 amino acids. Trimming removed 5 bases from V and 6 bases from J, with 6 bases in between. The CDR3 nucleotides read TGTGCCACCAGTGGTAAGTCTGAAGCTTTCTTT. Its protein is CATSGKSEAFF.

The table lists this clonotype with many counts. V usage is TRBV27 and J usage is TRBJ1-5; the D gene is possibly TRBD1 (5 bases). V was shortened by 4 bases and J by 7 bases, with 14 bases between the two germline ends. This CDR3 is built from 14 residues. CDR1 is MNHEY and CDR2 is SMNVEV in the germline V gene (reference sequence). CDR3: CASSSGWGGQPQHF. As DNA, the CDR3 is TGTGCCAGCAGTTCAGGGTGGGGTGGCCAGCCCCAGCATTTT.

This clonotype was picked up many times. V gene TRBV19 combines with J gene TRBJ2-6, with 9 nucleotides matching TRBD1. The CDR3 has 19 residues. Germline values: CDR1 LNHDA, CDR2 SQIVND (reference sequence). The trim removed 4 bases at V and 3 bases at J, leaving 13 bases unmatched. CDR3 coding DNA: TGTGCCAGTAGTAACCCCCCGACAGGGGGGCAAAGTGGGGCCAACGTCCTGACTTTC. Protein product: CASSNPPTGGQSGANVLTF.

The CDR3 DNA sequence: TGTGCCGGATCTCAATATGCTGAAGCTTTCTTT. It specifies CAGSQYAEAFF. The chain joins TRBV2 to TRBJ1-1; D gene unclear. Trimming stripped 11 bases from V and 6 bases from J, with 13 bases between. The CDR3 runs to 11 residues. CDR1 and CDR2 (germline): SNHLY, FYNNEI. Full variable domain (remainder filled in from reference TRBV2 and TRBJ1-1): EPEVTQTPSHQVTQMGQEVILRCVPISNHLYFYWYRQILGQKVEFLVSFYNNEISEKSEIFDDQFSVERPDGSNFTLKIRSTKLEDSAMYFCAGSQYAEAFFGQGTRLTVV.

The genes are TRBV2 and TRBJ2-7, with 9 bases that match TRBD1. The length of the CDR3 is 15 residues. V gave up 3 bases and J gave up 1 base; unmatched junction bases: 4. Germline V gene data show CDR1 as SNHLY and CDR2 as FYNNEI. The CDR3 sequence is CASSDPTGGSYEQYF. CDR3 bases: TGTGCCAGCAGTGATCCGACAGGGGGGTCCTACGAGCAGTACTTC. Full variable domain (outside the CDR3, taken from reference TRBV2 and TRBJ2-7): EPEVTQTPSHQVTQMGQEVILRCVPISNHLYFYWYRQILGQKVEFLVSFYNNEISEKSEIFDDQFSVERPDGSNFTLKIRSTKLEDSAMYFCASSDPTGGSYEQYFGPGTRLTVT.

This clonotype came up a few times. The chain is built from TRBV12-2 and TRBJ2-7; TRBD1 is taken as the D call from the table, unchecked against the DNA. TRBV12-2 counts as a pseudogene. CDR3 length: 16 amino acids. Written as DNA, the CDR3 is TGTGCAAGTCGCTTAGCCCCTCCCGAGGGGGCGGGGGAGCAGTACTTC. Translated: CASRLAPPEGAGEQYF.

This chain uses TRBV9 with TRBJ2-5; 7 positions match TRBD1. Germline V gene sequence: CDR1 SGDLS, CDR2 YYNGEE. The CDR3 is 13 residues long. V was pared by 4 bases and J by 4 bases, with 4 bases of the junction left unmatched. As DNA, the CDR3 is TGTGCCAGCAGCCCAGGGACAGTAGAGACCCAGTACTTC. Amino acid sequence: CASSPGTVETQYF.

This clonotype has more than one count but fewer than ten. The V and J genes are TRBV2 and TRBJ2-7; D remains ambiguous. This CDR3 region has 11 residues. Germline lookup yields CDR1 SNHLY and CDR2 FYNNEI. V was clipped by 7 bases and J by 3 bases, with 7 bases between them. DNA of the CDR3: TGTGCCAGCACGAGACGCTACGAGCAGTACTTC. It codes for CASTRRYEQYF. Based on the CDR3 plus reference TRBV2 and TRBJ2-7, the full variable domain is EPEVTQTPSHQVTQMGQEVILRCVPISNHLYFYWYRQILGQKVEFLVSFYNNEISEKSEIFDDQFSVERPDGSNFTLKIRSTKLEDSAMYFCASTRRYEQYFGPGTRLTVT.

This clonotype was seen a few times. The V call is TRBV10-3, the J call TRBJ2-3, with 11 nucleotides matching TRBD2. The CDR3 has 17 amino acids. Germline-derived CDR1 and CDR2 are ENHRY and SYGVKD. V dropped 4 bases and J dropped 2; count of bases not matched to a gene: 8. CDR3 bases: TGTGCCATCAGTGGGGGGACTAGCGGCCAACCCACAGATACGCAGTATTTT. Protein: CAISGGTSGQPTDTQYF.

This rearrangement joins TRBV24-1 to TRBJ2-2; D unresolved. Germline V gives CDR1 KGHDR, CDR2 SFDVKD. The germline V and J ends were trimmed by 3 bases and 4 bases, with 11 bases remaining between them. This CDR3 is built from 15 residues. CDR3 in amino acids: CATSDERKITGELFF. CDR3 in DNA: TGTGCCACCAGTGATGAGAGAAAGATCACCGGGGAGCTGTTTTTT.